The next 25 T cell receptor beta chains were all read from a single sample in a study of spatial heterogeneity in lung cancer. TCRdb called the 5' RACE reads again in MiXCR, with one record for every CDR3 protein. The table has roughly 39,000 distinct CDR3 sequences, 7.5% seen once; the top ten hold approximately 30%. Time point of the sample: sample taken at primary tumor resection. In each case, whole RNA from tumor, nontumor lung or frozen PBMC was sequenced unsorted. The specimen comprised PBMCs, sampled at surgery. Receptor source: a male donor with early-stage non-small cell lung cancer.

This clonotype was seen many times. The chain recombines TRBV7-9 with TRBJ2-5; TRBD2 aligns across 7 bases. V shed 5 bases, J shed 8 bases, and the junction held 5 bases outside the gene matches. Looked up from germline, CDR1 is SEHNR and CDR2 is FQNEAQ (reference sequence). CDR3 length equals 12 residues. This CDR3 reads CASSPTSFTQYF. The DNA for the CDR3 is TGTGCCAGCAGCCCGACTAGCTTCACCCAGTACTTC.

This clonotype occurred many times. The chain has TRBV11-3 and TRBJ2-2, with D possibly matching TRBD1 (5 bases). Trimming took off 5 bases at V and 6 bases at J, with 16 bases between the two ends. The CDR3 length is 15 residues. CDR1 and CDR2 (germline): SGHNT, YENEEA. The CDR3 spells CASSPRQPGAGELFF. CDR3 nucleotide sequence: TGTGCCAGCAGCCCGCGACAGCCCGGAGCCGGGGAGCTGTTTTTT.

The chain joins TRBV7-2 to TRBJ2-5; perhaps D is TRBD1 or TRBD2 (5 bases each). CDR1 is SGHTA and CDR2 is FQGNSA in the germline V gene. CDR3 length: 14 amino acids. The germline V and J ends were trimmed by 2 bases and 4 bases, with 11 bases remaining between them. The CDR3 is CASSLSRAGETQYF. In DNA form, the CDR3 reads TGTGCCAGCAGCTTATCCAGGGCGGGAGAGACCCAGTACTTC.

In this sample, this clonotype turned up many times. The chain links TRBV6-4 to TRBJ1-1, with D unresolved. CDR3 length: 13 amino acids. Between the trimmed V and J ends, which lost 2 bases and 1 base, there was a span of 5 bases. Germline assignment: CDR1 MRHNA and CDR2 SNTAGT. CDR3 sequence: CASSDRRNTEAFF. For the CDR3, the DNA is TGTGCCAGCAGTGACAGGCGGAACACTGAAGCTTTCTTT.

This clonotype was seen only a few times. J is TRBJ2-7 and V is TRBV7-2, with D possibly being TRBD1 or TRBD2 (5 bases each). CDR1 SGHTA and CDR2 FQGNSA come from the germline V gene. This CDR3 has 14 residues. Trimming pared 5 bases from V and 8 bases from J, leaving 19 bases between. CDR3 DNA: TGTGCCAGCAGCCCCCAGCCAGGGAGTGGGAAGCAGTACGTC. Amino acids: CASSPQPGSGKQYV.

This clonotype came up many times. The chain uses TRBV12-3 or TRBV12-4 and TRBJ2-2, with a weak D call TRBD1 (7 bases). CDR3 length equals 14 residues. The V gene lost 3 bases and the J gene lost 6 bases, with 11 bases spanning the gap. The CDR3 nucleotides read TGTGCCAGCAGTTTGGTCAGGGGGGCCGGGGAGCTGTTTTTT. The encoded protein is CASSLVRGAGELFF.

This clonotype appeared many times. This chain joins TRBV29-1 and TRBJ2-4; the D gene could be TRBD1 or TRBD2 (5 bases each). V was pared by 2 bases and J by 9 bases, with 17 bases between. Germline CDR1 is SQVTM and CDR2 is ANQGSEA. The CDR3 spans 14 residues. The CDR3: CSVEWGSGRPIQYF. The CDR3 DNA sequence: TGCAGCGTTGAATGGGGGTCAGGGCGCCCCATTCAGTACTTC.

This clonotype was observed many times. The chain has TRBV7-8 and TRBJ2-3; the D gene is possibly TRBD2 (5 bases). Per the germline V gene, CDR1 is SGHVS and CDR2 is FQNEAQ. CDR3 size: 17 residues. V was pared by 4 bases and J by 1 base, with 18 bases between. CDR3 amino acids: CASSSQDYIFGTDTQYF. CDR3 DNA: TGTGCCAGCAGCTCACAAGACTATATCTTTGGCACAGATACGCAGTATTTT.

J is TRBJ2-1 and V is TRBV3-1; maybe TRBD2 (6 bases). Trimming took off 4 bases at V and 2 bases at J, with 15 bases between the two ends. The CDR3 covers 16 residues. CDR1 is LGHDT, CDR2 YNNKEL, per germline (reference sequence). This chain's CDR3 is CASSPHSGKTYNEQFF. In DNA form, the CDR3 reads TGTGCCAGCAGCCCCCATAGCGGAAAGACCTACAATGAGCAGTTCTTC.

With regard to this clonotype: Being one base from a much bigger clone, this may be a read error. In DNA form, the CDR3 reads TGTGCCAGCAGCCTAGAGGGGCAGGGTCGAGATATGCAGTATTTT. As protein: CASSLEGQGRDMQYF. The chain has TRBV9 and TRBJ2-3; the D call may be TRBD1 or TRBD2 (5 bases each). This CDR3 spans 15 amino acids. Per germline, CDR1 SGDLS and CDR2 YYNGEE.

This clonotype was counted a few times. The V and J genes are TRBV21-1 and TRBJ1-2; TRBD1 reflects the table's D call only, with no check against the DNA. TRBV21-1 is assigned pseudogene status. This CDR3 region has 16 residues. This CDR3 is CASSKEIQGTNYGYTF. CDR3 coding DNA: TGTGCCAGCAGCAAAGAAATACAGGGGACCAACTATGGCTACACCTTC.

This chain links TRBV14 with TRBJ2-3; 13 nucleotides align to TRBD2. The J segment lost 0 bases and the V segment lost 0 bases, leaving 6 bases of the junction unmatched. The germline CDR1 and CDR2 sequences are SGHDN and FVKESK. This CDR3 is built from 19 residues. CDR3 sequence reads: CASSQERGLAGASTDTQYF. In DNA form, the CDR3 reads TGTGCCAGCAGCCAAGAACGAGGACTAGCGGGAGCTAGCACAGATACGCAGTATTTT.

The chain recombines TRBV4-3 with TRBJ2-3; 8 bases align to TRBD2. CDR3 length: 17 residues. Germline V gives CDR1 LGHNA, CDR2 YSLEER. The trim removed 0 bases at V and 3 bases at J, leaving 8 bases unmatched. The CDR3 nucleotides are TGCGCCAGCAGCCAAGATCGAGCGGGGGCAAAAACAGATACGCAGTATTTT. It specifies CASSQDRAGAKTDTQYF.

The chain joins TRBV5-5 to TRBJ2-1; D gene uncertain. Looked up from germline, CDR1 is SGHKS and CDR2 is YYEKEE (reference sequence). CDR3 length: 15 residues. V was pared by 0 bases and J by 9 bases, with 16 bases between. CDR3 region: CASSLETVRNVEQFF. The DNA of the CDR3 is TGTGCCAGCAGCTTGGAGACGGTCCGAAACGTTGAGCAGTTCTTC. The full variable domain, in which reference TRBV5-5 and TRBJ2-1 provide the parts outside the CDR3, is DAGVTQSPTHLIKTRGQQVTLRCSPISGHKSVSWYQQVLGQGPQFIFQYYEKEERGRGNFPDRFSARQFPNYSSELNVNALLLGDSALYLCASSLETVRNVEQFFGPGTRLTVL.

This chain links TRBV12-3 or TRBV12-4 with TRBJ2-2; tentative D call: TRBD1 (6 bases). V was shortened by 5 bases and J by 6 bases, with 16 bases between the two germline ends. The CDR3 is 15 residues long. Here the CDR3 reads CASSRTGTNPGELFF. CDR3 coding DNA: TGTGCCAGCAGTAGAACCGGGACAAATCCCGGGGAGCTGTTTTTT.

This clonotype was observed at least ten times. The V and J genes are TRBV6-5 and TRBJ1-1, with TRBD1 matching 8 bases. CDR1 is MNHEY and CDR2 is SVGAGI in the germline V gene. The length of the CDR3 is 14 residues. V lost 10 bases, J lost 3 bases, and 10 bases stayed unmatched. CDR3 residues: CAKTGQGLDTEAFF. CDR3 nucleotide sequence: TGTGCCAAGACCGGACAGGGCCTGGACACTGAAGCTTTCTTT.

V gene TRBV12-5 combines with J gene TRBJ2-1; possibly TRBD1 for D (6 bases). CDR1 is LGHNT and CDR2 is FRNRAP in the germline V gene. The CDR3 covers 14 residues. Trimming removed 4 bases at V and 11 bases at J, with 18 bases between. The CDR3 loop is CASGSTPTGQKQFF. CDR3 DNA sequence: TGTGCTAGTGGTTCGACCCCGACAGGTCAGAAGCAGTTCTTC.

This clonotype has ten or more counts. The rearrangement links TRBV7-3 to TRBJ2-1; D gene ambiguous. CDR3 length: 15 amino acids. Trimming removed 1 base at V and 0 bases at J, with 7 bases between. Germline V lookup: CDR1 SGHTA, CDR2 FQGTGA. The CDR3 reads CASSLMESSYNEQFF. CDR3 bases: TGTGCCAGCAGCTTAATGGAAAGCTCCTACAATGAGCAGTTCTTC.

The chain uses TRBV5-4 and TRBJ2-3; D possibly corresponds to TRBD1 (5 bases). Trimming took 1 base from V and 2 from J, leaving 11 bases between them. The CDR3 totals 15 residues. The germline V gene has CDR1 SGHNT and CDR2 YYREEE (reference sequence). This chain's CDR3 is CASSLLQDLTDTQYF. The CDR3 coding sequence is TGTGCCAGCAGCTTGCTACAGGACCTCACAGATACGCAGTATTTT.

This clonotype has a handful of counts. This chain joins TRBV5-6 and TRBJ1-6, with D unclear. Trimming stripped 0 bases from V and 8 bases from J, with 6 bases between. The CDR3 extends over 13 amino acids. CDR1 is SGHDT and CDR2 is YYEEEE in the germline V gene. The CDR3 here is CASSLGSDSPLHF. DNA for the CDR3: TGTGCCAGCAGCTTGGGGTCGGATTCACCCCTCCACTTT.

The chain has TRBV9 and TRBJ2-2, with 8 bases identical to TRBD1. The junction had 15 bases not matched to a gene; V was cut back by 3 bases and J by 5 bases. From germline, CDR1 is SGDLS and CDR2 YYNGEE. The CDR3 has 18 residues. CDR3 protein: CASSARQGAISGTGELFF. CDR3 DNA sequence: TGTGCCAGCAGCGCAAGGCAGGGGGCTATATCAGGGACCGGGGAGCTGTTTTTT.

This clonotype was counted between two and nine times. The chain is built from TRBV6-4 and TRBJ2-3; TRBD1 might be the D (5 bases). Germline values: CDR1 MRHNA, CDR2 SNTAGT. The germline V and J ends were trimmed by 6 bases and 3 bases, with 10 bases remaining between them. This CDR3 spans 13 amino acids. CDR3 DNA sequence: TGTGCCAGCAGCGAAAGGGGAACAGATACGCAGTATTTT. This codes for CASSERGTDTQYF.

At least ten counts were recorded for this clonotype. The J gene is TRBJ1-1, the V gene TRBV29-1, with TRBD1 as a possible D gene (5 bases). CDR3 length equals 13 residues. V was pared by 4 bases and J by 6 bases, with 15 bases between. CDR1 is SQVTM and CDR2 is ANQGSEA in the germline V gene. The CDR3: CSVVGGSSAEAFF. CDR3 in DNA: TGCAGCGTTGTTGGGGGGAGCAGTGCTGAAGCTTTCTTT.

This clonotype was detected ten times or more. The chain joins TRBV24-1 to TRBJ2-3, with D perhaps matching TRBD1 (6 bases). With 4 bases removed from V and 0 bases from J, the gap between germline ends came to 16 bases. Germline V gene data show CDR1 as KGHDR and CDR2 as SFDVKD. The CDR3 totals 17 residues. This CDR3 is CATSDPTTGSSTDTQYF. The CDR3 DNA is TGTGCCACCAGTGACCCGACAACAGGGTCTAGCACAGATACGCAGTATTTT.

This clonotype was recorded at least ten times. V is TRBV24-1 and J is TRBJ2-3; 8 positions agree with TRBD2. This CDR3 has 12 amino acids. Germline assignment: CDR1 KGHDR and CDR2 SFDVKD. J gave up 6 bases and V 12 bases, and 7 bases lay outside the gene matches. As DNA, the CDR3 is TGTGCCTCAGCGGGAGTAGTCGATACGCAGTATTTT. As protein: CASAGVVDTQYF.